Listed below are T cell receptor beta chains from one sample, sequenced in a study of shared clonotypes between healthy human individuals. Clones were read by immunoSEQ multiplex PCR, and TCRdb kept only the in-frame ones, dropping some. In the table there are about 980,000 clones, about three quarters of which are singletons. The sequenced sample consisted of memory CD4+ T cells sorted from blood. The receptors come from a man between 18 and 29 years old in good health. Both conserved end residues are part of each CDR3. D genes are given only for firm matches. Clone size, where shown, is once, few, many, or a class for clones that have expanded.

TRBV10-2	TRBJ2-5	TRBD2	.	CASSSFSGVQETQYF	TGCGCCAGCAGTTCCTTTAGCGGGGTTCAAGAGACCCAGTACTTC
TRBV28	TRBJ2-7	TRBD2	few	CASSAPSGGTGEQYF	TGTGCCAGCAGTGCCCCTAGCGGGGGGACTGGGGAGCAGTACTTC
TRBV5-1	TRBJ2-5	.	.	CASSSSTGRGETQYF	TGCGCCAGCAGCTCATCGACAGGGAGGGGGGAGACCCAGTACTTC
TRBV28	TRBJ1-1	TRBD1	.	CASRQRTGWNTEAFF	TGTGCCAGCAGACAACGGACAGGATGGAACACTGAAGCTTTCTTT
TRBV14	TRBJ1-2	.	once	CASSQIGVRGYTF	TGTGCCAGCAGCCAAATCGGGGTCCGGGGCTACACCTTC
TRBV7-2	TRBJ2-7	.	.	CASSLGTGEQYF	TGTGCCAGCAGCCTCGGGACGGGGGAGCAGTACTTC
TRBV18	TRBJ2-2	.	.	CASSPQPGQQTGELFF	TGTGCCAGCTCACCACAGCCGGGACAACAAACCGGGGAGCTGTTTTTT
TRBV25-1	TRBJ1-1	TRBD1	.	CASSRQGGTEAFF	TGTGCCAGCAGTAGACAGGGTGGGACTGAAGCTTTCTTT
TRBV10-3	TRBJ2-1	.	.	CAISESFLLRTSYNEQFF	TGTGCCATCAGTGAGTCATTCCTGCTTAGAACCTCCTACAATGAGCAGTTCTTC
TRBV10-3	TRBJ2-7	TRBD2	.	CAISESGLAGNYEQYF	TGTGCCATCAGTGAGTCGGGACTAGCGGGGAACTACGAGCAGTACTTC
TRBV28	TRBJ2-7	TRBD1	.	CASSSGQGYEQYF	TGTGCCAGCAGTTCGGGACAGGGCTACGAGCAGTACTTC
TRBV5-1	TRBJ2-7	.	.	CASSLVGSTREQYF	TGCGCCAGCAGCTTGGTAGGGAGCACCCGCGAGCAGTACTTC
TRBV5-4	TRBJ2-2	TRBD2	few	CASSLVPSGVNTGELFF	TGTGCCAGCAGCTTGGTCCCTAGCGGGGTGAACACCGGGGAGCTGTTTTTT
TRBV2	TRBJ2-1	.	once	CASSKAVGEQFF	TGTGCCAGCAGTAAGGCTGTCGGGGAGCAGTTCTTC
TRBV4-1	TRBJ2-4	.	.	CASSQEGVAVGAKNIQYF	TGCGCCAGCAGCCAAGAGGGGGTAGCGGTGGGAGCCAAAAACATTCAGTACTTC
TRBV7-7	TRBJ2-5	TRBD2	.	CASSRGLAGPQETQYF	TGTGCTAGCAGCCGGGGACTAGCGGGTCCCCAAGAGACCCAGTACTTC